Following are 3 T cell receptor beta chains from one sample sequenced in a study of cytomegalovirus exposure and HLA in healthy donors. PCR primers comprised 60 Vbeta and 13 Jbeta primers. TCRdb's table, derived via immunoSEQ multiplex PCR, lists solely in-frame clones and lacks some. The sample shows fewer than 120,000 clones, less than 85% of them seen only once. Source material: PBMCs. These TCRs come from a man younger than 40 in good health and CMV-seropositive.

The chain links TRBV7-9 to TRBJ2-1; 7 nucleotides match TRBD1. Losses at the gene ends were 4 bases for V and 4 bases for J; bases not matched to a gene: 4. There are 14 residues in the CDR3. Per the germline V gene, CDR1 is SEHNR and CDR2 is FQNEAQ (reference sequence). This chain's CDR3 is CASSSPGQYNEQFF. As DNA, the CDR3 is TGTGCCAGCAGCTCGCCGGGACAGTACAATGAGCAGTTCTTC.

This chain joins TRBV9 and TRBJ2-5, with a possible D match to TRBD2 (6 bases). The CDR3 covers 15 residues. In germline, CDR1 is SGDLS, CDR2 YYNGEE. V shed 3 bases and J shed 4 bases, with 16 bases lying between them. This chain's CDR3 is CASSAPSGTPETQYF. As DNA, the CDR3 is TGTGCCAGCAGCGCCCCTTCCGGGACTCCAGAGACCCAGTACTTC. Using reference TRBV9 and TRBJ2-5 for the parts outside the CDR3, the full variable domain is DSGVTQTPKHLITATGQRVTLRCSPRSGDLSVYWYQQSLDQGLQFLIQYYNGEERAKGNILERFSAQQFPDLHSELNLSSLELGDSALYFCASSAPSGTPETQYFGPGTRLLVL.

The rearrangement uses TRBV27 and TRBJ2-1; D perhaps matches TRBD1 (6 bases). This CDR3 region has 15 residues. Germline V gene data show CDR1 as MNHEY and CDR2 as SMNVEV (reference sequence). V lost 6 bases, J lost 1 base, and 13 bases lay in between. The CDR3 nucleotides read TGTGCCAGCAGCTTGGGACAAACATCCTACAATGAGCAGTTCTTC. Its translation: CASSLGQTSYNEQFF.